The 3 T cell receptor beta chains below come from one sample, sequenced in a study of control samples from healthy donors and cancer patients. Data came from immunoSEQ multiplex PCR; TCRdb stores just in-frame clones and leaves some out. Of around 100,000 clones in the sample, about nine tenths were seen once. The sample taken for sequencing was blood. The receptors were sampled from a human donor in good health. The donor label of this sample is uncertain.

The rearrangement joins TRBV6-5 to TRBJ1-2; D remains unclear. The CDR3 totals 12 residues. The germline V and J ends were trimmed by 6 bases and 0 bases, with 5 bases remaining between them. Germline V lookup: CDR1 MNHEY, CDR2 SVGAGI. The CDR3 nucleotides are TGTGCCAGCAGAGGCCCTAACTATGGCTACACCTTC. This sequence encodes CASRGPNYGYTF.

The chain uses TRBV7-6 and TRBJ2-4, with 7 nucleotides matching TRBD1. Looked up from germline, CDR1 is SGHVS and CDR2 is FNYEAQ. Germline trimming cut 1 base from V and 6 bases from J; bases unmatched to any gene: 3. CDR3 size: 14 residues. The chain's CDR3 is CASSLGQGSNIQYF. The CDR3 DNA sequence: TGTGCCAGCAGCTTAGGACAGGGCTCAAACATTCAGTACTTC.

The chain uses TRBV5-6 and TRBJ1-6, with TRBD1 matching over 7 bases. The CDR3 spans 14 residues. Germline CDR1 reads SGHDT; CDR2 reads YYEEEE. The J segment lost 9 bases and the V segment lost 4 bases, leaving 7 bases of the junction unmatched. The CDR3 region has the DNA TGTGCCAGCAGCCCTGACAGGGTGGGTTCACCCCTCCACTTT. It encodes CASSPDRVGSPLHF.